Detailed here is one TCR beta chain. What it binds is unknown. The sample belongs to a study of tumor-infiltrating lymphocytes in localized non-small cell lung cancer. Study details: Patients included smokers and never-smokers with various histologies, some sampled after neoadjuvant chemotherapy. Study observations and caveats: Not all patients were TCR sequenced, owing to tissue quantity. Different pieces of the same tissue were used for each assay.

The CDR3 has 13 residues. V was pared by 8 bases and J by 4 bases, with 15 bases between. CDR1 is MNHEY and CDR2 is SMNVEV in the germline V gene (reference sequence). Sequencing was performed with immunoSEQ multiplex PCR; in TCRdb, only in-frame clones are kept and a portion is missing. The table includes about 15,000 clones, around 75% detected once. The receptor's source is a human donor with non-small cell lung cancer. The specimen was lung tumor tissue. V and J are TRBV27 and TRBJ2-7; D is perhaps TRBD1 (5 bases). The CDR3 protein is CASLSRAGYEQYF. The CDR3 DNA reads as TGTGCCAGCCTGAGCAGGGCTGGGTACGAGCAGTACTTC.